This TCR beta chain was identified during a study of T cells after yellow fever vaccination. TCRdb redid the calling of the 5' RACE reads with MiXCR, one entry per CDR3 protein. The sample holds over 300,000 distinct CDR3 sequences, roughly 6.8% seen once. This clonotype was picked up many times. V was clipped by 4 bases and J by 1 base; unmatched bases: 4. This CDR3 comprises 15 residues. The clonotype comes from a man between 18 and 35 years old who received the YFV17D yellow fever vaccine. Specimen: PBMCs, collected roughly 45 days after the first yellow fever vaccination. The chain is built from TRBV12-3 or TRBV12-4 and TRBJ2-3; 8 bases line up with TRBD1. CDR3 protein: CASSSRGLGTDTQYF. CDR3 coding DNA: TGTGCCAGCAGTTCCAGGGGGCTGGGCACAGATACGCAGTATTTT.